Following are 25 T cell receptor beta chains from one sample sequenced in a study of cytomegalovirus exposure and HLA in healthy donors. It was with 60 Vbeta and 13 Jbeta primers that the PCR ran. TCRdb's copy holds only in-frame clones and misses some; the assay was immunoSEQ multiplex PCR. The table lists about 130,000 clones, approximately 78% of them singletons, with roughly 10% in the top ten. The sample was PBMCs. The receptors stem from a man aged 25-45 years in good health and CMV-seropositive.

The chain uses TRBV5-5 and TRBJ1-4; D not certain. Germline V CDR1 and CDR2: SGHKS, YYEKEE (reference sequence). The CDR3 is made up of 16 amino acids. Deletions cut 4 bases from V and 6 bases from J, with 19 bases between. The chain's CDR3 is CASSPRRPGMDEKLFF. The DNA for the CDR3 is TGTGCCAGCAGCCCCCGACGACCGGGAATGGATGAAAAACTGTTTTTT.

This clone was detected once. The CDR3 nucleotides read TGTGCCAGCAGCTTTCAAGGGGATCAGCCCCAGCATTTT. It is translated as CASSFQGDQPQHF. This chain joins TRBV7-9 and TRBJ1-5; tentatively, D is TRBD1 (5 bases). Germline V gene lookup returns CDR1 SEHNR and CDR2 FQNEAQ (reference sequence). The length of the CDR3 is 13 residues. Trimming took 3 bases from V and 5 from J, leaving 8 bases between them.

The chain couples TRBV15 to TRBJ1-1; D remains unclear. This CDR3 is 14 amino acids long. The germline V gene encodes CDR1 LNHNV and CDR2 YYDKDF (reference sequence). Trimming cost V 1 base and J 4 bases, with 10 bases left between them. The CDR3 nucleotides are TGTGCCACCAGCAGAGGGACGGGAAGCACTGAAGCTTTCTTT. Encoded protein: CATSRGTGSTEAFF.

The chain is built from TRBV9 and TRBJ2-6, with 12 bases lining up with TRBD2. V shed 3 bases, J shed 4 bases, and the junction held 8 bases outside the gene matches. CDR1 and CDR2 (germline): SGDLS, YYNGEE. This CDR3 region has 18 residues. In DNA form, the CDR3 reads TGTGCCAGCAGCGCGGCACTAGCGGGAGGTTCCGGGGCCAACGTCCTGACTTTC. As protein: CASSAALAGGSGANVLTF.

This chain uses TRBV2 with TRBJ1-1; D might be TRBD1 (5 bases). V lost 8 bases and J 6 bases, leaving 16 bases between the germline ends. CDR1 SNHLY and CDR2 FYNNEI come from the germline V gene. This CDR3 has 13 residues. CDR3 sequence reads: CASGPQGRAEAFF. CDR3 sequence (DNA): TGTGCCAGCGGCCCCCAGGGAAGAGCTGAAGCTTTCTTT.

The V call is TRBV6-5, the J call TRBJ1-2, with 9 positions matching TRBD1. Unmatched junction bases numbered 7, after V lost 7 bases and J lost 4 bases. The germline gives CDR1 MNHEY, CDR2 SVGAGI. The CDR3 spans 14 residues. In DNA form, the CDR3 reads TGTGCCAGCAAACCCGGGACAGGGATCTATGGCTACACCTTC. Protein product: CASKPGTGIYGYTF.

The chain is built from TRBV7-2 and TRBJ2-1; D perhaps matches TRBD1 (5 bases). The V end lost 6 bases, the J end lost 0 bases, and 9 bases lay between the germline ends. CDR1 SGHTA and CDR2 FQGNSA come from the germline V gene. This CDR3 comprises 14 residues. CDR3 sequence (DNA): TGTGCCAGCAGGCCGACAGTCTCCTACAATGAGCAGTTCTTC. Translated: CASRPTVSYNEQFF. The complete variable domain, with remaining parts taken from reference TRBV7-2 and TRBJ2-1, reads GAGVSQSPSNKVTEKGKDVELRCDPISGHTALYWYRQSLGQGLEFLIYFQGNSAPDKSGLPSDRFSAERTGGSVSTLTIQRTQQEDSAVYLCASRPTVSYNEQFFGPGTRLTVL.

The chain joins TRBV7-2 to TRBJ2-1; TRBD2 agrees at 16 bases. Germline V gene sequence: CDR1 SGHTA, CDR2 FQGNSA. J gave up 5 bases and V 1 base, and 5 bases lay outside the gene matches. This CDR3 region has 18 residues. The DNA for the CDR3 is TGTGCCAGCAGCTTAGTCGGGACTAGCGGGAGGGCCGACAATGAGCAGTTCTTC. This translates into CASSLVGTSGRADNEQFF.

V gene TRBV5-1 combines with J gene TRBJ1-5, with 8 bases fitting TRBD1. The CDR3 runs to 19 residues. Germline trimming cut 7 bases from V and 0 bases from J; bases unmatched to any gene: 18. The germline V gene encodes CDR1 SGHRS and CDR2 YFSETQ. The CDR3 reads CASPTGGDRKGYSNQPQHF. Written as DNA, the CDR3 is TGCGCCAGCCCTACAGGGGGAGACCGGAAGGGGTATAGCAATCAGCCCCAGCATTTT.

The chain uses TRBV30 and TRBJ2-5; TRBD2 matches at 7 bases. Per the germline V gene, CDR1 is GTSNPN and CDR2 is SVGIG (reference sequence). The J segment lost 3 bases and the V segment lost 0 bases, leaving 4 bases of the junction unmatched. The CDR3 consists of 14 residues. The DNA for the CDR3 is TGTGCCTGGAGTGTATTGGGGGGGAAAGAGACCCAGTACTTC. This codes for CAWSVLGGKETQYF.

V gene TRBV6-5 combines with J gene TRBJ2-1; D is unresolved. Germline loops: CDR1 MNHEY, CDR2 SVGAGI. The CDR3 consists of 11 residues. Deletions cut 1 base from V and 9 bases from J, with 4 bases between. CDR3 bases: TGTGCCAGCAGTTACTTCGGTGAGCAGTTCTTC. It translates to CASSYFGEQFF.

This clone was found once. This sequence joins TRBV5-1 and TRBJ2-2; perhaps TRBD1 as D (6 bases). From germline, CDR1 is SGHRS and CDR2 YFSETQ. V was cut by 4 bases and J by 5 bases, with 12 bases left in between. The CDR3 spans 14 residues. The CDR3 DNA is TGCGCCAGCAGCGAGCAGGGACAAACCGGGGAGCTGTTTTTT. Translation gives CASSEQGQTGELFF. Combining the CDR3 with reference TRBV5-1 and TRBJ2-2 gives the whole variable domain KAGVTQTPRYLIKTRGQQVTLSCSPISGHRSVSWYQQTPGQGLQFLFEYFSETQRNKGNFPGRFSGRQFSNSRSEMNVSTLELGDSALYLCASSEQGQTGELFFGEGSRLTVL.

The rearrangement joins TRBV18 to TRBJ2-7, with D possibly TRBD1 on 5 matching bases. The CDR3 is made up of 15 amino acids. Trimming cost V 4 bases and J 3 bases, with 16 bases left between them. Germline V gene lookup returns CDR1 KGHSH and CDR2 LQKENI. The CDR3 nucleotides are TGTGCCAGCTCACTGGGGCCTCTATCCCGCTACGAGCAGTACTTC. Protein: CASSLGPLSRYEQYF.

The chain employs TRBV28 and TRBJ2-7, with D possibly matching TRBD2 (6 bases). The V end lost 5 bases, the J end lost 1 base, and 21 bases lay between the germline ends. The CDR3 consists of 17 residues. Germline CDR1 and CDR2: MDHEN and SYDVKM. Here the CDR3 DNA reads TGTGCCAGCAGTCCCCCCGCTGCGGACGGGACTTCCTACGAGCAGTACTTC. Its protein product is CASSPPAADGTSYEQYF.

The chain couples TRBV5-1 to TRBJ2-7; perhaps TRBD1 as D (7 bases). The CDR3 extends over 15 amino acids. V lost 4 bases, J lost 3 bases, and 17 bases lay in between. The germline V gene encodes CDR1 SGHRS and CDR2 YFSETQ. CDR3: CASSKTGTLFYEQYF. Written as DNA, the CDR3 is TGCGCCAGCAGCAAGACAGGGACTTTATTCTACGAGCAGTACTTC.

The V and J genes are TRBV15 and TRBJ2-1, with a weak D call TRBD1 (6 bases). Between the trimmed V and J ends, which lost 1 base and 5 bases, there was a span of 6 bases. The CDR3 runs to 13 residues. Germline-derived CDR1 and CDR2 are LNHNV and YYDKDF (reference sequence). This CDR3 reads CATSRAGDNEQFF. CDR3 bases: TGTGCCACCAGCAGAGCAGGGGACAATGAGCAGTTCTTC.

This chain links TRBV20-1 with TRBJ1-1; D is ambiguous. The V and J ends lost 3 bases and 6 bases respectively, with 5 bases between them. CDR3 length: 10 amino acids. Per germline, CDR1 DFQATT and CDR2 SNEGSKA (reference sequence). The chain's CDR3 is CSARRAEAFF. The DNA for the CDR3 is TGCAGTGCTAGGAGGGCTGAAGCTTTCTTT.

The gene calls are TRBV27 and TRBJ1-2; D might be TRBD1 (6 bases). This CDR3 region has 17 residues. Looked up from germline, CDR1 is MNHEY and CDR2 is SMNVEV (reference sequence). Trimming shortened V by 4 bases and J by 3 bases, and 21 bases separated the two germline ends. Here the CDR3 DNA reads TGTGCCAGCAGTTGGGGAGGGGGGCGCGTAAAGGACTATGGCTACACCTTC. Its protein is CASSWGGGRVKDYGYTF.

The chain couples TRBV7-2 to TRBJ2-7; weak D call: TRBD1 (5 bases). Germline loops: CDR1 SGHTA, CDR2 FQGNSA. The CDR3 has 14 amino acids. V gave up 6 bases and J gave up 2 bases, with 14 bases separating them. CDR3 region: CASSLMQGPYEQYF. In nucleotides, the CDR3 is TGTGCCAGCAGTCTGATGCAGGGTCCCTACGAGCAGTACTTC.

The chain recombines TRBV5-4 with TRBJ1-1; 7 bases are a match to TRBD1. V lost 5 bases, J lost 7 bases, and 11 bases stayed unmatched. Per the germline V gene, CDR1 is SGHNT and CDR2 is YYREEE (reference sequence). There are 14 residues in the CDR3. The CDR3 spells CASSYQQGIGEAFF. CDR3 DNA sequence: TGTGCCAGCAGTTACCAACAGGGGATCGGTGAAGCTTTCTTT. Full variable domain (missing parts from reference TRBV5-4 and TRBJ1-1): ETGVTQSPTHLIKTRGQQVTLRCSSQSGHNTVSWYQQALGQGPQFIFQYYREEENGRGNFPPRFSGLQFPNYSSELNVNALELDDSALYLCASSYQQGIGEAFFGQGTRLTVV.

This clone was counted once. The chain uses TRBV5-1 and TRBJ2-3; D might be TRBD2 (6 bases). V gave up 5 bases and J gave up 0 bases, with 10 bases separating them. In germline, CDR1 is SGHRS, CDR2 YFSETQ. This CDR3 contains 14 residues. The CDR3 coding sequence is TGCGCCAGCAGGGTAGCGGTGAGCACAGATACGCAGTATTTT. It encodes CASRVAVSTDTQYF.

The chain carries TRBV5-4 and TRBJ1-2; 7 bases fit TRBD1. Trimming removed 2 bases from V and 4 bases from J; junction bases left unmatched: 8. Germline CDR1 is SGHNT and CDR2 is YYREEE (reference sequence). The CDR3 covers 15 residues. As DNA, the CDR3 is TGTGCCAGCAGCTTCGGGCCTGACAGGGTCTATGGCTACACCTTC. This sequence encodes CASSFGPDRVYGYTF.

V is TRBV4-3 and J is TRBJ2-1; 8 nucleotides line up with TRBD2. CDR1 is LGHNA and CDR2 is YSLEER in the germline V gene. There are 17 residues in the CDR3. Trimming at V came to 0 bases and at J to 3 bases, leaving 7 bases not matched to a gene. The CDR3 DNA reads TGCGCCAGCAGCCAAGATCGAAGGACTAGCTTCTACAATGAGCAGTTCTTC. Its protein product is CASSQDRRTSFYNEQFF.

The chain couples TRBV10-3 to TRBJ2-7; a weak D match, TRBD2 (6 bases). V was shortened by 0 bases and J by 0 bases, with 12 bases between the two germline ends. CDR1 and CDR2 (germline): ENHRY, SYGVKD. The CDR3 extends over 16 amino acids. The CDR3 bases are TGTGCCATCAGTGAGTCGGGGGGACGCAGCTCCTACGAGCAGTACTTC. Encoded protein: CAISESGGRSSYEQYF.

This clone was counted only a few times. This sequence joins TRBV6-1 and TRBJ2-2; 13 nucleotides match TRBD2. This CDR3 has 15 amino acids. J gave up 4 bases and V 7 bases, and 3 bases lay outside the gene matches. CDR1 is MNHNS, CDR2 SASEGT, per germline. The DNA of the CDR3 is TGTGCCAGCAACGGACTAGCGGGAGTCACCGGGGAGCTGTTTTTT. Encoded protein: CASNGLAGVTGELFF.